These 2 T cell receptor beta chains were all obtained from the same sample, sequenced in a study of T-cell memory formation after mild COVID-19. One entry per CDR3 protein results from TCRdb running MiXCR on the 5' RACE reads. The table records 350,000 to 450,000 distinct CDR3 sequences, under 30% of them present only once. The sequenced sample was PBMCs or a T cell subset sorted from them (not recorded which). The receptor set was obtained from an adult woman who had mild COVID-19 (a few samples of this study predate the infection). Cell type and time point are not known.

The chain carries TRBV11-3 and TRBJ1-1; D unclear. Germline V gene lookup returns CDR1 SGHNT and CDR2 YENEEA. The V and J ends lost 5 bases and 4 bases respectively, with 11 bases between them. The CDR3 is 13 residues long. The CDR3 nucleotides are TGTGCCAGCAGCAGACCGACGAGCACTGAAGCTTTCTTT. Its protein is CASSRPTSTEAFF.

V is TRBV4-3 and J is TRBJ2-7, with TRBD1 matching 9 bases. CDR3 length: 14 residues. The germline V gene has CDR1 LGHNA and CDR2 YSLEER. J was trimmed by 5 bases and V by 4 bases; bases with no gene match: 6. The CDR3 region is CASSLGTGPNEQYF. As DNA, the CDR3 is TGCGCCAGCAGCCTGGGGACAGGGCCCAACGAGCAGTACTTC.